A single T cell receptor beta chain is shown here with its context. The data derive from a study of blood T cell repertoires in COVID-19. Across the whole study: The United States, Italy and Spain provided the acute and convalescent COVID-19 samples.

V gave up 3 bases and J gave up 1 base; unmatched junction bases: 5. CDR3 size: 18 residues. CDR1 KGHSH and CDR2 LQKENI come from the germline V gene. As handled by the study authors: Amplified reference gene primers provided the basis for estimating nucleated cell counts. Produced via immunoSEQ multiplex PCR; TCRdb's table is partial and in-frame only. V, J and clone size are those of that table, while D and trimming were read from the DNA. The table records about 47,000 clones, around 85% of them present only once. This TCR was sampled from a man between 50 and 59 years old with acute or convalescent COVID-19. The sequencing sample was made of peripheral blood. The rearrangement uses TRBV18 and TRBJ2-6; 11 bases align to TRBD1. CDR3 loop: CASSPGTGGYSGANVLTF. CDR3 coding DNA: TGTGCCAGCTCACCTGGGACAGGGGGGTATTCTGGGGCCAACGTCCTGACTTTC.